These 32 T cell receptor beta chains were all obtained from the same sample, sequenced in a study of blood T cell repertoires in COVID-19. Here immunoSEQ multiplex PCR was the method, and the copy in TCRdb shows in-frame clones only, minus some. Counted here are approximately 400,000 clones, around 87% occurring once; the ten biggest clones make up 1% to 1.5%. The sample consisted of PBMCs or T cells enriched from blood (not recorded which). Every receptor here comes from a young man who had recovered from COVID-19.

J is TRBJ2-7 and V is TRBV29-1; D is possibly TRBD1 (5 bases). This CDR3 is 13 amino acids long. V lost 3 bases, J lost 3 bases, and 12 bases lay in between. Germline loops: CDR1 SQVTM, CDR2 ANQGSEA. The CDR3 sequence is CSVETAYGYEQYF. In DNA, the CDR3 is TGCAGCGTTGAGACAGCCTATGGCTACGAGCAGTACTTC.

V usage is TRBV12-3 or TRBV12-4 and J usage is TRBJ1-4; D gene uncertain. The CDR3 spans 13 residues. The V end was cut by 6 bases, the J end by 8 bases, with 13 bases between. The CDR3 loop is CASSLVGGEKLFF. The CDR3 coding sequence is TGTGCCAGCAGCCTGGTGGGAGGCGAAAAACTGTTTTTT.

This chain links TRBV6-2 or TRBV6-3 with TRBJ1-5; 9 bases map to TRBD1. V dropped 2 bases and J dropped 6; count of bases not matched to a gene: 8. This CDR3 comprises 16 residues. Looked up from germline, CDR1 is MNHEY and CDR2 is SVGEGT. The CDR3 is CASSYRQGQGVQPQHF. In DNA, the CDR3 is TGTGCCAGCAGTTACCGCCAGGGACAGGGTGTTCAGCCCCAGCATTTT.

V gene TRBV19 combines with J gene TRBJ2-6; no definite D call. This CDR3 spans 14 amino acids. Germline V gene data show CDR1 as LNHDA and CDR2 as SQIVND (reference sequence). V was clipped by 5 bases and J by 0 bases, with 5 bases between them. In nucleotides, the CDR3 is TGTGCCAGTAGTCCATTCTCTGGGGCCAACGTCCTGACTTTC. It translates to CASSPFSGANVLTF.

This clone occurred once. The V call is TRBV12-3 or TRBV12-4, the J call TRBJ1-2; D possibly corresponds to TRBD1 (6 bases). V lost 4 bases, J lost 6 bases, and 9 bases lay in between. This CDR3 has 12 amino acids. The CDR3: CASSSTGHGYTF. CDR3 DNA sequence: TGTGCCAGCAGTTCAACAGGGCATGGCTACACCTTC.

The genes are TRBV4-3 and TRBJ2-1; 8 bases are shared with TRBD2. CDR3 size: 16 residues. The germline CDR1 and CDR2 sequences are LGHNA and YSLEER. After removal of 0 bases from V and 4 bases from J, the junction contained 5 bases not matched to a gene. CDR3: CASSQESSGGYNEQFF. In DNA, the CDR3 is TGCGCCAGCAGCCAAGAATCAAGCGGGGGTTACAATGAGCAGTTCTTC.

This clone was seen only a few times. The chain couples TRBV10-1 to TRBJ2-7; D possibly corresponds to TRBD1 (5 bases). V was trimmed by 2 bases and J by 5 bases, leaving 13 bases between them. Germline values: CDR1 WNHNN, CDR2 SYGVQD (reference sequence). The CDR3 is 14 residues long. In DNA, the CDR3 is TGCGCCAGCAGTGAGGGGGCCCCCAGGGACGAGCAGTACTTC. It specifies CASSEGAPRDEQYF.

The genes are TRBV19 and TRBJ2-5, with D tentatively TRBD1 (5 bases). Per germline, CDR1 LNHDA and CDR2 SQIVND (reference sequence). This CDR3 region has 14 residues. The V and J ends lost 3 bases and 4 bases respectively, with 12 bases between them. This chain's CDR3 is CASSITQGRETQYF. DNA for the CDR3: TGTGCCAGTAGTATTACCCAGGGCAGAGAGACCCAGTACTTC. Based on the CDR3 plus reference TRBV19 and TRBJ2-5, the full variable domain is DGGITQSPKYLFRKEGQNVTLSCEQNLNHDAMYWYRQDPGQGLRLIYYSQIVNDFQKGDIAEGYSVSREKKESFPLTVTSAQKNPTAFYLCASSITQGRETQYFGPGTRLLVL.

The chain links TRBV5-6 to TRBJ1-1; 10 bases agree with TRBD1. Germline V lookup: CDR1 SGHDT, CDR2 YYEEEE. With 4 bases clipped from V and 6 bases from J, the junction kept 12 bases outside the gene matches. CDR3 length: 16 residues. The CDR3 DNA follows: TGTGCCAGCAGCCGCCGTCAGACAGGGGGCTTGTCTGAAGCTTTCTTT. This translates into CASSRRQTGGLSEAFF.

With respect to this clone: In the same sample, other DNA sequences code for this CDR3. V and J are TRBV9 and TRBJ2-7; 7 bases line up with TRBD2. The CDR3 length is 15 residues. From germline, CDR1 is SGDLS and CDR2 YYNGEE. Unmatched junction bases numbered 3, after V lost 0 bases and J lost 0 bases. The CDR3 sequence: CASSVAGGSSYEQYF. The CDR3, as DNA: TGTGCCAGCAGCGTAGCGGGGGGAAGCTCCTACGAGCAGTACTTC.

The chain carries TRBV10-3 and TRBJ1-5; D might be TRBD1 (5 bases). The CDR3 has 16 amino acids. The germline gives CDR1 ENHRY, CDR2 SYGVKD. V lost 0 bases and J lost 8, with 17 bases in between. The CDR3 bases are TGTGCCATCAGTGAGTCGAGCATGGTCGGGGGGGAGCCCCAGCATTTT. Translation: CAISESSMVGGEPQHF.

Turning to this clone: The junction departs from germline at one end; a sequencing error may be responsible. The chain has TRBV7-8 and TRBJ2-5; D might be TRBD2 (6 bases). Germline CDR1 reads SGHVS; CDR2 reads FQNEAQ. CDR3 length equals 16 residues. The CDR3 region has the DNA TGTGCCAGCAGCTTAGTTCTGCGAGTGGGGGGTGAGACCCAATACTTC. Translating gives CASSLVLRVGGETQYF.

The V and J genes are TRBV12-3 or TRBV12-4 and TRBJ2-2, with 7 bases that match TRBD1. The CDR3 contains 13 residues. V lost 8 bases, J lost 6 bases, and 6 bases stayed unmatched. CDR3 nucleotide sequence: TGTGCCAGCGTTCGGCAGGGGGCCGGGGAGCTGTTTTTT. This gives the protein CASVRQGAGELFF.

This sequence joins TRBV5-5 and TRBJ1-5, with D possibly matching TRBD1 (5 bases). The CDR3 consists of 13 residues. Trimming took off 2 bases at V and 4 bases at J, with 7 bases between the two ends. The germline V gene has CDR1 SGHKS and CDR2 YYEKEE (reference sequence). CDR3 DNA: TGTGCCAGCAGCTTTACAGGAAATCAGCCCCAGCATTTT. Translation: CASSFTGNQPQHF.

This chain uses TRBV5-4 with TRBJ1-4, with a weak D call TRBD1 (5 bases). The V gene lost 4 bases and the J gene lost 8 bases, with 18 bases spanning the gap. The germline V gene has CDR1 SGHNT and CDR2 YYREEE (reference sequence). The CDR3 has 15 residues. This CDR3 is CASSRPGRGEEKLFF. The CDR3 DNA reads TGTGCCAGCAGCCGCCCCGGACGGGGGGAGGAAAAACTGTTTTTT. The whole variable domain, filled in from reference TRBV5-4 and TRBJ1-4, reads ETGVTQSPTHLIKTRGQQVTLRCSSQSGHNTVSWYQQALGQGPQFIFQYYREEENGRGNFPPRFSGLQFPNYSSELNVNALELDDSALYLCASSRPGRGEEKLFFGSGTQLSVL.

V is TRBV6-1 and J is TRBJ1-2; perhaps TRBD1 as D (6 bases). Trimming took 0 bases from V and 6 from J, leaving 14 bases between them. Germline lookup yields CDR1 MNHNS and CDR2 SASEGT. This CDR3 contains 15 residues. The DNA for the CDR3 is TGTGCCAGCAGTGAAGCGCGGGGGGGCGCAGATGGCTACACCTTC. This gives the protein CASSEARGGADGYTF.

The rearrangement links TRBV10-3 to TRBJ2-7; D might be TRBD1 (6 bases). Trimming removed 8 bases at V and 2 bases at J, with 13 bases between. Germline values: CDR1 ENHRY, CDR2 SYGVKD. The length of the CDR3 is 13 residues. The CDR3 DNA follows: TGTGCCATCGGGGGCAGGTATCCCTACGAGCAGTACTTC. Its protein is CAIGGRYPYEQYF.

The chain joins TRBV9 to TRBJ1-2; 7 positions match TRBD1. Germline lookup yields CDR1 SGDLS and CDR2 YYNGEE. With V trimmed by 0 bases and J by 2 bases, 7 bases remained unmatched. This CDR3 spans 16 amino acids. The CDR3 nucleotides are TGTGCCAGCAGCGTAGAGGAGAGGGGGCTAAACTATGGCTACACCTTC. Amino acid sequence: CASSVEERGLNYGYTF.

V gene TRBV9 combines with J gene TRBJ2-5, with 12 bases aligning to TRBD2. V shed 3 bases, J shed 1 base, and the junction held 4 bases outside the gene matches. The germline CDR1 and CDR2 sequences are SGDLS and YYNGEE. The CDR3 is made up of 16 amino acids. The CDR3 region is CASSGGLAGSQETQYF. DNA of the CDR3: TGTGCCAGCAGCGGCGGACTAGCGGGGAGCCAAGAGACCCAGTACTTC.

V is TRBV10-3 and J is TRBJ1-1; 9 bases line up with TRBD1. With V trimmed by 4 bases and J by 4 bases, 4 bases remained unmatched. The CDR3 is 14 residues long. Germline CDR1 and CDR2: ENHRY and SYGVKD. The CDR3 DNA reads TGTGCCATCAGTGGGACAGGGGCCGGCACTGAAGCTTTCTTT. Protein: CAISGTGAGTEAFF.

This clone was seen a handful of times. This chain links TRBV19 with TRBJ2-7; TRBD1 is a possible D gene (6 bases). From germline, CDR1 is LNHDA and CDR2 SQIVND (reference sequence). This CDR3 is 13 amino acids long. V gave up 6 bases and J gave up 4 bases, with 13 bases separating them. This CDR3 reads CASSTGLPYEQYF. The CDR3 DNA follows: TGTGCCAGTAGCACAGGGTTACCTTACGAGCAGTACTTC.

The chain has TRBV25-1 and TRBJ1-4, with a possible D match to TRBD1 (6 bases). The germline gives CDR1 MGHDK, CDR2 SYGVNS. The CDR3 loop spans 15 amino acids. Trimming removed 1 base at V and 9 bases at J, with 15 bases between. CDR3 region: CASSELGRGVKKLFF. The DNA of the CDR3 is TGTGCCAGCAGTGAATTAGGCAGGGGTGTCAAAAAACTGTTTTTT.

The chain has TRBV4-1 and TRBJ1-3, with D hard to call. This CDR3 has 16 residues. Trimming stripped 2 bases from V and 4 bases from J, with 15 bases between. CDR1 is MGHRA and CDR2 is YSYEKL in the germline V gene. CDR3 in DNA: TGCGCCAGCAGCCAACCGACCGAGGGTTACGGAAACACCATATATTTT. Translation gives CASSQPTEGYGNTIYF.

The V call is TRBV2, the J call TRBJ1-6, with D perhaps TRBD1 (5 bases). V was pared by 6 bases and J by 7 bases, with 13 bases between. The germline CDR1 and CDR2 sequences are SNHLY and FYNNEI. The CDR3 contains 14 residues. This CDR3 reads CASRVQDVNSPLHF. CDR3 nucleotides: TGTGCCAGCAGGGTACAGGATGTGAATTCACCCCTCCACTTT.

The genes are TRBV10-3 and TRBJ1-5; D perhaps matches TRBD1 (5 bases). This CDR3 is built from 16 residues. Germline values: CDR1 ENHRY, CDR2 SYGVKD. V lost 2 bases to trimming and J lost 5 bases, with 16 bases between them. The CDR3 loop reads CAISERGGLADQPQHF. CDR3 nucleotide sequence: TGTGCCATCAGTGAGAGGGGTGGTTTGGCAGATCAGCCCCAGCATTTT.

This chain connects TRBV5-1 to TRBJ1-1, with D uncertain. The V gene's germline CDR1 is SGHRS and CDR2 YFSETQ. The CDR3 has 15 amino acids. V lost 0 bases to trimming and J lost 5 bases, with 14 bases between them. The CDR3, as DNA: TGCGCCAGCAGCTTGGGCGACGCGTCGAGGACTGAAGCTTTCTTT. It encodes CASSLGDASRTEAFF. The complete variable domain, with remaining parts taken from reference TRBV5-1 and TRBJ1-1, reads KAGVTQTPRYLIKTRGQQVTLSCSPISGHRSVSWYQQTPGQGLQFLFEYFSETQRNKGNFPGRFSGRQFSNSRSEMNVSTLELGDSALYLCASSLGDASRTEAFFGQGTRLTVV.

This clone was detected only a few times. The chain links TRBV9 to TRBJ1-5; 7 nucleotides line up with TRBD1. The CDR3 is 14 residues long. Germline CDR1 is SGDLS and CDR2 is YYNGEE. Unmatched junction bases numbered 12, after V lost 5 bases and J lost 10 bases. CDR3 in DNA: TGTGCCAGCAGTCATACAGGGGCCTCGGGCCCCCAGCATTTT. It yields the protein CASSHTGASGPQHF. The full variable domain, rest sourced from reference TRBV9 and TRBJ1-5, is DSGVTQTPKHLITATGQRVTLRCSPRSGDLSVYWYQQSLDQGLQFLIQYYNGEERAKGNILERFSAQQFPDLHSELNLSSLELGDSALYFCASSHTGASGPQHFGDGTRLSIL.

This clone was observed once. The V gene is TRBV4-3, the J gene TRBJ2-1, with D perhaps matching TRBD2 (6 bases). Germline-derived CDR1 and CDR2 are LGHNA and YSLEER. V lost 0 bases to trimming and J lost 5 bases, with 11 bases between them. This CDR3 comprises 15 residues. CDR3 protein: CASSQDPGDHNEQFF. The CDR3 DNA sequence: TGCGCCAGCAGCCAAGATCCGGGGGACCACAATGAGCAGTTCTTC.

This clone was counted only a few times. V gene TRBV5-4 combines with J gene TRBJ2-2; tentatively, D is TRBD2 (6 bases). V lost 3 bases to trimming and J lost 5 bases, with 11 bases between them. The CDR3 has 14 residues. Germline lookup yields CDR1 SGHNT and CDR2 YYREEE (reference sequence). The CDR3 spells CASSSGLPTGELFF. CDR3 coding DNA: TGTGCCAGCAGCTCGGGACTGCCTACCGGGGAGCTGTTTTTT.

The J gene is TRBJ2-5, the V gene TRBV6-5, with 7 bases matching TRBD2. The CDR3 covers 14 residues. Trimming cost V 7 bases and J 2 bases; bases outside gene matches: 7. From germline, CDR1 is MNHEY and CDR2 SVGAGI. CDR3 protein: CASKVLAVQETQYF. In DNA, the CDR3 is TGTGCCAGCAAGGTCCTAGCGGTACAAGAGACCCAGTACTTC.

This chain uses TRBV29-1 with TRBJ1-1, with a possible D match to TRBD1 (5 bases). The CDR3 consists of 12 residues. Trimming left V 6 bases short and J 3 bases short, with 11 bases between. CDR1 is SQVTM and CDR2 is ANQGSEA in the germline V gene. CDR3 DNA: TGCAGCGTCGCAAGGGGATACACTGAAGCTTTCTTT. Its protein product is CSVARGYTEAFF.

The rearrangement uses TRBV7-9 and TRBJ2-1; D might be TRBD1 (5 bases). V was cut by 5 bases and J by 10 bases, with 21 bases left in between. The CDR3 is 15 amino acids. The germline gives CDR1 SEHNR, CDR2 FQNEAQ (reference sequence). CDR3 loop: CASSPGRTTAREQFF. Written as DNA, the CDR3 is TGTGCCAGCAGCCCAGGACGGACGACAGCCCGAGAGCAGTTCTTC.